What follows is one T cell receptor beta chain and its context. What it binds is unknown. Trimming removed 4 bases from V and 6 bases from J; junction bases left unmatched: 3. Per the germline V gene, CDR1 is MNHNY and CDR2 is SVGAGI (reference sequence). This CDR3 is built from 14 residues. This entry comes from a study of post-analysis software for immune sequencing data. Study-wide context: Relapsing-remitting, secondary progressive and progressive-relapsing multiple sclerosis were all included among the disease courses. Overall study results and limits: Normalized Chao1 diversity in multiple sclerosis patients fell significantly below that of controls. Higher frequency in patients than in controls was seen for roughly five TRBV segments, with TRBV5-6, TRBV5-1 and TRBV20-1 among them.

Unique molecular identifiers were carried by the TCR beta cDNA libraries. TCRdb recomputed calls from the PCR reads with MiXCR, one row per CDR3 protein. The sample consists of roughly 730,000 distinct CDR3 sequences, about 27% of them appearing once. Sample: blood. The clonotype was recovered from a girl aged 5-17 years with multiple sclerosis. The chain carries TRBV6-6 and TRBJ1-4; 9 bases agree with TRBD1. The CDR3 coding sequence is TGTGCCAGCAGTTCACAGGGGGCGGATGAAAAACTGTTTTTT. This sequence encodes CASSSQGADEKLFF.